The following is a T cell receptor beta chain sequence with its context. The trim removed 3 bases at V and 1 base at J, leaving 5 bases unmatched. The CDR3 consists of 15 residues. Germline lookup yields CDR1 KGHSH and CDR2 LQKENI. The entry originates in a study of blood T cell repertoires in COVID-19. Study details: From the United States, Italy and Spain came samples of acute and convalescent COVID-19.

The data were produced by immunoSEQ multiplex PCR, yet TCRdb's version contains in-frame clones alone and is incomplete. The sample records 68,000 or so clones, approximately 90% being singletons. The clonotype was recovered from a man aged 45 to 65 with acute or convalescent COVID-19. This chain links TRBV18 with TRBJ1-1; TRBD1 matches 7 bases. The sequenced sample was peripheral blood. The CDR3: CASSPGQEKNTEAFF. In DNA, the CDR3 is TGTGCCAGCTCACCCGGACAGGAGAAGAACACTGAAGCTTTCTTT.